This T cell receptor beta chain is from a study of CD8+CD57+ T cells in acquired aplastic anemia. Overall study context: Mean DNA quantity obtained from sorted CD4+ and CD8+ cells was 2.5 to 4 ug. Broader study findings: With respect to CD8+ Simpson's diversity, patients and controls did not differ significantly.

Genomic DNA constituted the template upon which TCR beta VDJ and CDR3 profiling was performed. TCRdb re-analysed the reads in MiXCR, keeping a single row per CDR3 protein. The sample includes 200,000 to 250,000 distinct CDR3 sequences, approximately 51% seen only once; the top ten take nearly 20%. This clonotype was counted many times. Its matching antigen is unknown. Selection for sequencing was limited to patients who had shown CD8+CD57+ cell expansion by flow cytometry. In all patients, the disease was severe acquired aplastic anemia. The V end was cut by 2 bases, the J end by 4 bases, with 20 bases between. Germline lookup yields CDR1 SGHAT and CDR2 FQDESV (reference sequence). The CDR3 contains 17 residues.

V usage is TRBV11-1 and J usage is TRBJ2-5; D is ambiguous. The sequence came from a human donor with aplastic anemia. Sequencing was done on a sample of sorted CD4+, CD8+, or CD8+CD57+ T cells (not recorded which) from PBMCs. Here the CDR3 DNA reads TGTGCCAGCAGCTTATTCAAAAATCCCTCTCGACGAGAGACCCAGTACTTC. Residues: CASSLFKNPSRRETQYF.